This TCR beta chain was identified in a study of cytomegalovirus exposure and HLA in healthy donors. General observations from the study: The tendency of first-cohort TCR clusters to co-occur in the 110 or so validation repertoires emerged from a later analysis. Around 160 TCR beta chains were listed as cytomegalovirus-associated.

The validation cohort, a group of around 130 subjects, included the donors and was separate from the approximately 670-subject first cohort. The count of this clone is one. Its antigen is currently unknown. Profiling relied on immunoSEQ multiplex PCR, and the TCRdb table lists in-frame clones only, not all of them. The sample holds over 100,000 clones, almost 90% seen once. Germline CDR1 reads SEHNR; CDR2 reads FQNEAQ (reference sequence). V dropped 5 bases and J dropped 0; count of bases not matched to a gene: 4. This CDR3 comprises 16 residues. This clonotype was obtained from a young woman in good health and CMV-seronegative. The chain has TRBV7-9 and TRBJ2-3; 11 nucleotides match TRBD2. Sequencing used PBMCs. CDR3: CASSTWTSGSTDTQYF. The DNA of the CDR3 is TGTGCCAGCAGCACATGGACTAGCGGGAGCACAGATACGCAGTATTTT.